This TCR beta chain stems from a study of shared clonotypes between healthy human individuals. Authors' methods: Junction-only sequences without quality scores came from ImmunoSEQ, so filtering differed. TCRdb's table, derived via immunoSEQ multiplex PCR, lists solely in-frame clones and lacks some. D and trimming were read from the DNA, whereas the V and J calls and clone size are those reported in that table. The sample shows hundreds of thousands of clones, approximately 74% of them seen only once. Notes on this clone: Possible read error: a much larger clone is one base away. Other DNA sequences within the sample encode an identical CDR3.

Trimming took 3 bases from V and 3 from J, leaving 8 bases between them. The CDR3 has 13 amino acids. Germline-derived CDR1 and CDR2 are SGHDN and FVKESK. The sample taken for sequencing was memory CD4+ T cells sorted from blood. Subset noted: CD45RA-negative fraction. The gene calls are TRBV14 and TRBJ1-1; the D gene is possibly TRBD1 (6 bases). The receptor was isolated from a woman aged 25-40 years in good health. In DNA, the CDR3 is TGTGCCAGCAGCCAGCAGGGGTACACTGAAGCTTTCTTT. This gives the protein CASSQQGYTEAFF.